This T cell receptor (beta chain) was retrieved from a study of blood T cell repertoires in COVID-19. Study processing details: From reference gene primer amplification, estimates of nucleated cell counts were derived. Assay used: immunoSEQ multiplex PCR; TCRdb lists only in-frame clones, some missing. From that table come the V and J calls and clone size; the DNA was used to work out D and trimming. The data contain 310,000 or so clones, over 80% of them seen just once; the ten biggest clones take up more than 8.5%. Germline trimming cut 4 bases from V and 1 base from J; bases unmatched to any gene: 6. Germline V gene lookup returns CDR1 LNHDA and CDR2 SQIVND (reference sequence). The CDR3 has 15 amino acids. Clinical history as reported by participants underpinned cohort assignment.

Specimen: PBMCs or T cells enriched from blood (not recorded which). This receptor was taken from a woman under 30 who had recovered from COVID-19. V usage is TRBV19 and J usage is TRBJ1-1, with TRBD1 matching 7 bases. CDR3 nucleotide sequence: TGTGCCAGTAGTACGCCCGGGACAGCGAACACTGAAGCTTTCTTT. Translation: CASSTPGTANTEAFF. Full variable domain (rest looked up from reference TRBV19 and TRBJ1-1): DGGITQSPKYLFRKEGQNVTLSCEQNLNHDAMYWYRQDPGQGLRLIYYSQIVNDFQKGDIAEGYSVSREKKESFPLTVTSAQKNPTAFYLCASSTPGTANTEAFFGQGTRLTVV.